This TCR beta chain appears in the sequencing data of a study of blood T cell repertoires in COVID-19. For the study at large: Samples taken during acute and convalescent COVID-19 were collected in the United States, Italy and Spain. Sample material is recorded as cDNA or gDNA derived from T cells, B-cell-depleted T cells, or PBMCs.

Patients of the Seattle cohort, enrolled during active infection, were followed longitudinally. Authors' processing steps: Cell counts per sample came from amplifying reference gene primers. Clones were sequenced by immunoSEQ multiplex PCR, and TCRdb holds only the in-frame ones, with some missing. D and trimming were read from the DNA, whereas the V and J calls and clone size are those reported in that table. This sample has 150,000 or so clones; 85% to 95% occur once, and the top ten carry just under 2%. CDR3 length: 13 amino acids. The germline CDR1 and CDR2 sequences are ENHRY and SYGVKD. Trimming cost V 4 bases and J 6 bases, with 12 bases left between them.

The rearrangement joins TRBV10-3 to TRBJ1-2; maybe TRBD1 (5 bases). Material for sequencing was peripheral blood. The TCR sequence derives from a woman aged 55-70 years with COVID-19, enrolled during active disease. CDR3: CAISGGSGDGYTF. The CDR3 DNA is TGTGCCATCAGTGGGGGGAGCGGGGATGGCTACACCTTC.